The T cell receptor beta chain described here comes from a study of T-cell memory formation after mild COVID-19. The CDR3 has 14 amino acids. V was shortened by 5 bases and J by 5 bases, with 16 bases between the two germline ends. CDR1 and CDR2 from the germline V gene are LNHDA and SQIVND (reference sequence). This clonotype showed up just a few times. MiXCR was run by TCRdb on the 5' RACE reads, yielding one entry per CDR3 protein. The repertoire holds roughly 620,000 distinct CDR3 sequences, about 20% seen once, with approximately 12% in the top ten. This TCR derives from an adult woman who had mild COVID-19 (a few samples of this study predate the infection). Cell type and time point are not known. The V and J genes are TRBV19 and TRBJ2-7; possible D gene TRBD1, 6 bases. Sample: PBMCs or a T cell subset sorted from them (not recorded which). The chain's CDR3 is CASSPHRELDEQYF. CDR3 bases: TGTGCCAGTAGTCCTCACAGGGAACTCGACGAGCAGTACTTC.